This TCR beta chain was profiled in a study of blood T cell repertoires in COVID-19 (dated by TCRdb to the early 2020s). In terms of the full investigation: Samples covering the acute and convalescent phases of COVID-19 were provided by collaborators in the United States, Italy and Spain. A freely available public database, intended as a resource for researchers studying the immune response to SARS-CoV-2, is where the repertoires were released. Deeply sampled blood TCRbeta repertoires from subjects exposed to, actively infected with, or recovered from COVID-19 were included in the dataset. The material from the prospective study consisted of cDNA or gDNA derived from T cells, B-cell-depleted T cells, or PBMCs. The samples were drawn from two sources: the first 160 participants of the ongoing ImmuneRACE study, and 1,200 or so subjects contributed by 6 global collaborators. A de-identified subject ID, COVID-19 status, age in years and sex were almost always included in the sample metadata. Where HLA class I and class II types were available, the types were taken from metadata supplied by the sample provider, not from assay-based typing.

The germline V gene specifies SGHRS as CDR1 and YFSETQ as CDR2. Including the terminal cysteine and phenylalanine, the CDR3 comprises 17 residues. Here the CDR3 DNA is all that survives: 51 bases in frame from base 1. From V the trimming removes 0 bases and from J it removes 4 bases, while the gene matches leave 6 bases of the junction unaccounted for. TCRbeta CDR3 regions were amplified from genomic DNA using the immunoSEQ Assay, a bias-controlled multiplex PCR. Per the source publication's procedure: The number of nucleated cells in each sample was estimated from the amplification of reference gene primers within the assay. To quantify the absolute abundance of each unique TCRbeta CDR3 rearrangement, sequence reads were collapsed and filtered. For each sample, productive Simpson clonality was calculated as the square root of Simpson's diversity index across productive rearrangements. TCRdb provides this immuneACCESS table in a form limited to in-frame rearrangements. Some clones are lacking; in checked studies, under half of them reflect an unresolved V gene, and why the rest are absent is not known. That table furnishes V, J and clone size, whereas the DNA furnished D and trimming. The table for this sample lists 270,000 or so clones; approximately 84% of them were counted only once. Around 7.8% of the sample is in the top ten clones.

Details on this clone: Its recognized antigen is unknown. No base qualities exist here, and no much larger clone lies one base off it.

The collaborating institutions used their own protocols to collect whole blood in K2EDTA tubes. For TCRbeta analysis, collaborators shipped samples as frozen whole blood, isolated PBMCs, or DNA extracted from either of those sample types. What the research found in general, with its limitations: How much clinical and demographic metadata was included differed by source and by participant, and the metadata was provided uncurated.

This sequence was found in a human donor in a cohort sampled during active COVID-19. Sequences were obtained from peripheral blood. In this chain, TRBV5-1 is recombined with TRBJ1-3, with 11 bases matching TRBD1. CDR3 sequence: CASSLEGQGAPGNTIYF. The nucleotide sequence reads TGCGCCAGCAGCTTGGAAGGACAGGGGGCGCCGGGAAACACCATATATTTT.